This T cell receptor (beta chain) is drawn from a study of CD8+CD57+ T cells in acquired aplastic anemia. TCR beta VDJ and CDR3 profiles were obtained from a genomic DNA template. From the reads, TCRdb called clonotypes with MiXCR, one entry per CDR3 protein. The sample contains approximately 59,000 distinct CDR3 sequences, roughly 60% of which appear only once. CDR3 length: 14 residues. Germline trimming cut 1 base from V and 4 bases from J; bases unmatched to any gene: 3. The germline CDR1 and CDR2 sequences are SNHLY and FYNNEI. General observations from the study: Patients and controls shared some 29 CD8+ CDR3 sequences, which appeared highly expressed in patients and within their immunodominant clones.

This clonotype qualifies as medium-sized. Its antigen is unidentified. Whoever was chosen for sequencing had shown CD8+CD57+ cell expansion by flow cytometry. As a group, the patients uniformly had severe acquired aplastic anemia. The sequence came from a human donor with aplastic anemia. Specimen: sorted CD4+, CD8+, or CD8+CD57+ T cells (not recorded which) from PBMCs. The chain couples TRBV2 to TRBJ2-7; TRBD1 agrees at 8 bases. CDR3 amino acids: CASSEGTGLYEQYF. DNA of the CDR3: TGTGCCAGCAGTGAAGGGACAGGGTTATACGAGCAGTACTTC.